This TCR beta chain was retrieved from a study of identical twins. CDR1 LGHNA and CDR2 YNFKEQ come from the germline V gene. The CDR3 loop spans 17 amino acids. Trimming removed 2 bases from V and 1 base from J; junction bases left unmatched: 3. Using its own MiXCR run on the 5' RACE reads, TCRdb lists one record per CDR3 protein. The sample lists about 1.7 million distinct CDR3 sequences, under 35% occurring once. Sequencing was performed on cord blood. This sequence joins TRBV4-2 and TRBJ2-3, with TRBD2 matching 13 bases. The sequence derives from a newborn girl in good health. This CDR3 reads CASSQRTSGGRTDTQYF. In DNA, the CDR3 is TGTGCCAGCAGCCAAAGGACTAGCGGGGGCCGCACAGATACGCAGTATTTT.